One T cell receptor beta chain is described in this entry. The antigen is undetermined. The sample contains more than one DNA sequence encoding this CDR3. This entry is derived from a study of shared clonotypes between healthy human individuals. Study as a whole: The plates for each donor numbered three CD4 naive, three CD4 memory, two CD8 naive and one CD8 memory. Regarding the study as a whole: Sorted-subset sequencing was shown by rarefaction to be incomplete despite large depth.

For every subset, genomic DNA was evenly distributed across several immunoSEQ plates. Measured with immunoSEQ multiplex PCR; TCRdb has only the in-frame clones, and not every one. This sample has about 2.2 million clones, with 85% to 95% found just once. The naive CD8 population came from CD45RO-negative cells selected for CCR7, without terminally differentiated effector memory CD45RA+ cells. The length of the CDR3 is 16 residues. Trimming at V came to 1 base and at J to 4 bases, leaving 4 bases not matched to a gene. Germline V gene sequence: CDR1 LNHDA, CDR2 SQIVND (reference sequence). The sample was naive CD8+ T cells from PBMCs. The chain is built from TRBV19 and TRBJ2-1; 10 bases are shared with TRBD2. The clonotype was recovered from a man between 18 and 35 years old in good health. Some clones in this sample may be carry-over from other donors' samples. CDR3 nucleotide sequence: TGTGCCAGTAGTATAGCTAGCGGGAGAGGGTACAATGAGCAGTTCTTC. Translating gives CASSIASGRGYNEQFF.